This entry lists 14 T cell receptor beta chains sequenced from one sample in a study of OX40 agonist ivuxolimab in advanced cancers. TCRdb's table, derived via immunoSEQ multiplex PCR, lists solely in-frame clones and lacks some. Here the sample spans 25,000 to 35,000 clones, about 82% being singletons. Sequences were derived from CD4+ or CD8+ T cells sorted from blood, sampled in a trial of the OX40 agonist ivuxolimab. These receptors were collected from an adult with an advanced solid tumor such as melanoma, head and neck, liver or kidney cancer.

V and J are TRBV4-1 and TRBJ2-2, with 8 nucleotides matching TRBD1. Germline assignment: CDR1 MGHRA and CDR2 YSYEKL. V lost 0 bases and J lost 5; bases outside the gene matches: 8. The CDR3 has 17 residues. The CDR3 sequence: CASSQDRETGVTGELFF. Written as DNA, the CDR3 is TGCGCCAGCAGCCAAGATCGGGAGACAGGGGTGACCGGGGAGCTGTTTTTT.

The chain links TRBV28 to TRBJ2-3, with 7 bases identical to TRBD1. The CDR3 spans 18 residues. V lost 2 bases to trimming and J lost 2 bases; unmatched junction nucleotides: 13. Per the germline V gene, CDR1 is MDHEN and CDR2 is SYDVKM. Written as DNA, the CDR3 is TGTGCCAGCAGTTTACCCCGGGACAGCCTAATTAACACAGATACGCAGTATTTT. Encoded protein: CASSLPRDSLINTDTQYF.

With respect to this clone: With only one base between it and a far larger clone, this is likely a read error. The rearrangement joins TRBV5-6 to TRBJ1-1; maybe TRBD1 (5 bases). The CDR3 length is 14 residues. Trimming stripped 0 bases from V and 3 bases from J, with 9 bases between. The germline V gene has CDR1 SGHDT and CDR2 YYEEEE. In nucleotides, the CDR3 is TGTGCCAGCAGCTTGGCGGGGGGGTACACTGAAGCTTTCTTT. It is translated as CASSLAGGYTEAFF.

The J gene is TRBJ2-2, the V gene TRBV7-9; either TRBD1 or TRBD2 may supply D (6 bases each). CDR1 is SEHNR and CDR2 is FQNEAQ in the germline V gene (reference sequence). Trimming cost V 8 bases and J 0 bases, with 10 bases left between them. The CDR3 has 14 residues. DNA for the CDR3: TGTGCCAGCGGGGGCGGGACGAACACCGGGGAGCTGTTTTTT. Translation: CASGGGTNTGELFF.

The V and J genes are TRBV5-1 and TRBJ2-7; D is tentatively TRBD1 or TRBD2 (6 bases each). Germline CDR1 is SGHRS and CDR2 is YFSETQ. V was clipped by 5 bases and J by 2 bases, with 17 bases between them. This CDR3 is 15 amino acids long. Here the CDR3 reads CASREGPGAAYEQYF. The CDR3 DNA follows: TGCGCCAGCAGGGAGGGACCAGGGGCAGCCTACGAGCAGTACTTC.

Points on this clone: This sample includes further DNA sequences coding for the same CDR3. J is TRBJ2-1 and V is TRBV5-1; 9 nucleotides match TRBD2. Per germline, CDR1 SGHRS and CDR2 YFSETQ. The J segment lost 4 bases and the V segment lost 5 bases, leaving 4 bases of the junction unmatched. This CDR3 comprises 14 residues. The CDR3 reads CASSGAGGYNEQFF. DNA of the CDR3: TGCGCCAGCAGTGGAGCGGGAGGTTACAATGAGCAGTTCTTC.

The V and J genes are TRBV19 and TRBJ2-2; 7 bases map to TRBD1. From germline, CDR1 is LNHDA and CDR2 SQIVND (reference sequence). This CDR3 has 15 residues. Trimming cost V 4 bases and J 7 bases; bases outside gene matches: 9. CDR3 sequence (DNA): TGTGCCAGTAGTAACCAGGGGGTTCGATTCGGGGAGCTGTTTTTT. Residues: CASSNQGVRFGELFF.

This clone is medium-sized by share. The chain links TRBV7-9 to TRBJ1-1; D may be TRBD1 (6 bases). The CDR3 length is 17 residues. V lost 1 base and J lost 8, with 23 bases in between. Per germline, CDR1 SEHNR and CDR2 FQNEAQ (reference sequence). DNA for the CDR3: TGTGCCAGCAGCTTAGGATTGGCCGAGACACAGGGAGAAGAAGCTTTCTTT. Residues: CASSLGLAETQGEEAFF. The variable domain in full, completed from reference TRBV7-9 and TRBJ1-1, reads DTGVSQNPRHKITKRGQNVTFRCDPISEHNRLYWYRQTLGQGPEFLTYFQNEAQLEKSRLLSDRFSAERPKGSFSTLEIQRTEQGDSAMYLCASSLGLAETQGEEAFFGQGTRLTVV.

V is TRBV6-1 and J is TRBJ2-5; 8 bases are shared with TRBD1. V shed 1 base and J 5 bases; nucleotides not matched to a gene: 9. CDR1 is MNHNS, CDR2 SASEGT, per germline. The CDR3 length is 16 residues. The CDR3 region has the DNA TGTGCCAGCAGTGAAGGAACAGGGGGTTTAGGGGAGACCCAGTACTTC. This sequence encodes CASSEGTGGLGETQYF.

The chain combines TRBV19 with TRBJ1-1; TRBD1 agrees at 7 bases. Germline V gene lookup returns CDR1 LNHDA and CDR2 SQIVND (reference sequence). V was pared by 9 bases and J by 1 base, with 11 bases of the junction left unmatched. This CDR3 is 15 amino acids long. CDR3 loop: CASKSTGTANTEAFF. CDR3 nucleotide sequence: TGTGCCAGCAAATCTACTGGGACAGCGAACACTGAAGCTTTCTTT.

This chain joins TRBV5-1 and TRBJ2-7; D assignment may be TRBD1 or TRBD2 (5 bases each). This CDR3 has 16 amino acids. V lost 4 bases and J 2 bases, leaving 19 bases between the germline ends. Germline CDR1 is SGHRS and CDR2 is YFSETQ. The CDR3 sequence is CASSPGPGREAYEQYF. The CDR3 region has the DNA TGCGCCAGCAGCCCGGGACCCGGTCGGGAAGCCTACGAGCAGTACTTC.

Concerning this clone: The sample holds other DNA sequences that translate to the same CDR3. The V gene is TRBV4-1, the J gene TRBJ2-7; no clear D. Trimming left V 0 bases short and J 4 bases short, with 4 bases between. Germline V gene data show CDR1 as MGHRA and CDR2 as YSYEKL. CDR3 length: 12 amino acids. The CDR3 DNA sequence: TGCGCCAGCAGCCAAGATTTTTACGAGCAGTACTTC. Protein sequence: CASSQDFYEQYF.

This chain joins TRBV5-1 and TRBJ2-6, with a tentative D call TRBD1 (6 bases). V was shortened by 4 bases and J by 0 bases, with 14 bases between the two germline ends. CDR3 length: 17 residues. CDR1 and CDR2 (germline): SGHRS, YFSETQ. This chain's CDR3 is CASSLGQGLSGANVLTF. CDR3 bases: TGCGCCAGCAGCCTAGGGCAGGGGCTCTCTGGGGCCAACGTCCTGACTTTC.

The sample holds a few counts of this clone. The rearrangement links TRBV6-1 to TRBJ1-5; 9 bases agree with TRBD1. With V trimmed by 0 bases and J by 6 bases, 3 bases remained unmatched. The CDR3 contains 15 residues. Germline CDR1 reads MNHNS; CDR2 reads SASEGT. CDR3 sequence reads: CASSEATGGVQPQHF. CDR3 bases: TGTGCCAGCAGTGAAGCGACAGGGGGGGTTCAGCCCCAGCATTTT.